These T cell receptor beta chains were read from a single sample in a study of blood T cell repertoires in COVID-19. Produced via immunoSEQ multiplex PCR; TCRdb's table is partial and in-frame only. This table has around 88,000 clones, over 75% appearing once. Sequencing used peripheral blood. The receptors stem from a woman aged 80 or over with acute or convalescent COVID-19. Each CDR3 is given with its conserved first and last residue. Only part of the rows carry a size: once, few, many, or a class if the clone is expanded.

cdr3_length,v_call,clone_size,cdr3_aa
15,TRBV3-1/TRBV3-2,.,CASSQAGIGTDTQYF
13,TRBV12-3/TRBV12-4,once,CASSGGATDTQYF
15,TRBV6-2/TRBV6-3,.,CASSYGLATTDTQYF
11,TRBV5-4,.,CASSGGAFPVF
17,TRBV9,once,CASSAQGLAGGTGELFF
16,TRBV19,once,CASSTSPDRINEKLFF
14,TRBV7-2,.,CASSLGVGGQPQHF
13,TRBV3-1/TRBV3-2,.,CASSEGQGVEQYF
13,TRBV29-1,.,CSVHRGYGTEAFF
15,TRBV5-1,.,CASSLNSGGPTEAFF
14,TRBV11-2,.,CASSLNRLDNEQFF
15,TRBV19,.,CASRLTDPSTDTQYF
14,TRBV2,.,CASSDRTGDEKLFF
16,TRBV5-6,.,CASSATGLLMNTEAFF
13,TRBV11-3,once,CASSASSGNTIYF
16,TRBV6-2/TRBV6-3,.,CASIPDYLSSYNEQFF
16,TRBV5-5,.,CASSSRIQDRGLGYTF
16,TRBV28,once,CASSPTSLTGGNGYTF
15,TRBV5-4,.,CASSSSGRTNTEAFF
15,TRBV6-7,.,CASSHTGGSTGELFF
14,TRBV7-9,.,CATNRQGLNTEAFF
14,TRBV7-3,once,CASSPWPTTDTQYF
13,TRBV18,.,CASSQGFPETQYF
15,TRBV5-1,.,CASSFGGGSYTEAFF
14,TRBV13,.,CASSDRQGGEKLFF
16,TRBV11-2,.,CASSLAGPTYGNTIYF
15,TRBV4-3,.,CASSWGQGPSGELFF
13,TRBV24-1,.,CATSDPRDTEAFF
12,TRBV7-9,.,CASSPQGPEAFF
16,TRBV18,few,CASSPDRGGNNSPLHF
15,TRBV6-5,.,CASSYSGTVSYGYTF
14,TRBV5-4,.,CASRPTSSYNEQFF
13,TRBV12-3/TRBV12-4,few,CASSRDPRDGYTF
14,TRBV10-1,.,CASSDGQANEKLFF
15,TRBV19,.,CASRSSGTTLETQYF
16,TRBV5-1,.,CATKGGSGGAEETQYF
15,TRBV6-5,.,CASGRDSGGTGELFF